The T cell receptor beta chain described here comes from a study of blood T cell repertoires in COVID-19. Study background: The cDNA or gDNA used as material had been derived from T cells, B-cell-depleted T cells, or PBMCs.

Measured with immunoSEQ multiplex PCR; TCRdb has only the in-frame clones, and not every one. The sample holds about 240,000 clones, around four fifths seen once. This receptor was identified in a man aged 45-65 years with acute or convalescent COVID-19. Sequenced: peripheral blood.

The CDR3 DNA reads as TGCAGCGTTAGGGGGTACTCTAGCACAGATACGCAGTATTTT. Translation gives CSVRGYSSTDTQYF. The V call is TRBV29-1, the J call TRBJ2-3, with D perhaps TRBD1 (6 bases). This CDR3 spans 14 amino acids. CDR1 and CDR2 (germline): SQVTM, ANQGSEA. V was trimmed by 5 bases and J by 0 bases, leaving 12 bases between them.